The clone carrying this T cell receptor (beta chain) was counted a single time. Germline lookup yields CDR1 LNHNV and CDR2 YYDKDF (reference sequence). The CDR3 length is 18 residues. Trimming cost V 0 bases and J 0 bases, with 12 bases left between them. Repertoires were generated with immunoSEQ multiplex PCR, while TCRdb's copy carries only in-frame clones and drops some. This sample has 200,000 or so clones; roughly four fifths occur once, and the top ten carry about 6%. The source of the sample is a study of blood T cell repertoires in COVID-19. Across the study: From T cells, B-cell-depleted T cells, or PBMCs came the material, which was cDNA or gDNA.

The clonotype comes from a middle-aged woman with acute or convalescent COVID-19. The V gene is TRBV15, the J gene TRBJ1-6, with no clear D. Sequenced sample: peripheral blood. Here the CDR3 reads CATSREGEGFSYNSPLHF. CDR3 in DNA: TGTGCCACCAGCAGAGAAGGAGAGGGTTTCTCCTATAATTCACCCCTCCACTTT.